The rows below give T cell receptor beta chains drawn from one sample of a study of cytomegalovirus exposure and HLA in healthy donors. TCRdb keeps only in-frame clones here, not all; method: immunoSEQ multiplex PCR. This table holds 100,000 to 140,000 clones, 82% found once. The sample consisted of PBMCs. The receptors stem from a man younger than 40 in good health and CMV-seropositive. The CDR3 runs from the conserved cysteine through the conserved F or W. A D gene is named only where the DNA matches it firmly. Some rows mark clone size as missing; the rest say once, few, many or name a class of expanded clone.

V gene	J gene	D gene	clone size	CDR3 protein	CDR3 DNA
TRBV1	TRBJ2-1	.	.	CTSSPGTGHYNEQFF	TGCACCAGCAGCCCCGGGACAGGCCATTACAATGAGCAGTTCTTC
TRBV29-1	TRBJ2-2	TRBD2	.	CSVSSGVITGELFF	TGCAGCGTCTCAAGCGGGGTTATTACCGGGGAGCTGTTTTTT
TRBV18	TRBJ1-5	.	once	CASSLEANQPQHF	TGTGCCAGCTCACTGGAAGCGAATCAGCCCCAGCATTTT
TRBV30	TRBJ1-4	.	.	CAWSVHATNEKLFF	TGTGCCTGGAGTGTACATGCAACTAATGAAAAACTGTTTTTT
TRBV5-4	TRBJ1-2	.	.	CASSFYRGLYGYTF	TGTGCCAGCAGTTTCTATCGCGGCCTCTATGGCTACACCTTC
TRBV14	TRBJ1-3	.	.	CASRLLSGNTIYF	TGTGCCAGCAGGCTACTCTCTGGAAACACCATATATTTT
TRBV29-1	TRBJ1-2	.	.	CSVVTGTDYGYTF	TGCAGCGTTGTAACAGGGACCGACTATGGCTACACCTTC
TRBV30	TRBJ2-2	.	.	CARAGQSLDGELFF	TGTGCCAGGGCCGGACAGAGCTTGGACGGGGAGCTGTTTTTT
TRBV29-1	TRBJ1-1	.	.	CSVEGHRDTEAFF	TGCAGCGTTGAAGGACACAGGGACACTGAAGCTTTCTTT
TRBV6-5	TRBJ2-1	TRBD2	.	CASGAGGKYNEQFF	TGTGCCAGCGGAGCGGGGGGGAAGTACAATGAGCAGTTCTTC
TRBV5-4	TRBJ1-2	.	.	CASSLFSSNYGYTF	TGTGCCAGCAGCTTGTTCTCTTCTAACTATGGCTACACCTTC
TRBV2	TRBJ2-7	.	.	CASSVLTGFEQYF	TGTGCCAGCAGCGTATTGACAGGTTTCGAGCAGTACTTC
TRBV30	TRBJ2-5	.	.	CAWRFVGLETQYF	TGTGCCTGGAGGTTCGTGGGGCTGGAGACCCAGTACTTC
TRBV2	TRBJ2-3	TRBD2	few	CAGGERTSTDTQYF	TGTGCCGGGGGGGAGCGGACTAGCACAGATACGCAGTATTTT
TRBV29-1	TRBJ2-1	.	.	CSGTSGAYNEQFF	TGCAGCGGTACCTCGGGGGCCTACAATGAGCAGTTCTTC
TRBV6-5	TRBJ2-4	TRBD1	.	CASSQGDQNIQYF	TGTGCCAGCTCCCAGGGGGATCAAAACATTCAGTACTTC
TRBV30	TRBJ1-2	.	few	CAWSVGGGDYGYTF	TGTGCCTGGAGTGTAGGGGGGGGTGACTATGGCTACACCTTC
TRBV2	TRBJ2-1	.	.	CASSEERRGQFF	TGTGCCAGCAGTGAAGAAAGGAGGGGGCAGTTCTTC
TRBV6-5	TRBJ2-2	TRBD2	.	CASSLGGDPGELFF	TGTGCCAGCAGTTTGGGAGGGGATCCCGGGGAGCTGTTTTTT
TRBV11-2	TRBJ2-7	.	.	CASSLDLPGSGEQYF	TGTGCCAGCAGCTTAGATCTGCCAGGGTCGGGCGAGCAGTACTTC
TRBV30	TRBJ1-5	TRBD1	.	CAWNCWGTGETPFNQPQHF	TGTGCCTGGAATTGTTGGGGGACAGGGGAGACTCCATTCAATCAGCCCCAGCATTTT
TRBV18	TRBJ1-2	TRBD1	.	CASSPIKGQGANYGYTF	TGTGCCAGCTCACCAATTAAGGGACAGGGGGCTAACTATGGCTACACCTTC
TRBV7-9	TRBJ2-7	TRBD1	.	CSSSPLVGTDSYEQYF	TGTTCCAGCAGCCCCCTTGTTGGGACAGACTCCTACGAGCAGTACTTC
TRBV4-1	TRBJ2-7	TRBD1	.	CASSLRDRSYEQYF	TGCGCCAGCAGCCTCCGGGACAGGTCCTACGAGCAGTACTTC
TRBV18	TRBJ1-3	.	.	CASSPTGSGNTIYF	TGTGCCAGCTCACCTACAGGCTCTGGAAACACCATATATTTT
TRBV6-5	TRBJ1-1	TRBD1	.	CASSPPGQGGTEAFF	TGTGCCAGCAGTCCCCCGGGACAGGGGGGCACTGAAGCTTTCTTT
TRBV5-1	TRBJ2-1	TRBD2	.	CASKPAGGPHNEQFF	TGCGCCAGCAAACCAGCGGGGGGGCCCCACAATGAGCAGTTCTTC
TRBV28	TRBJ1-1	TRBD1	.	CASSARQGNGEAFF	TGTGCCAGCAGTGCGAGACAGGGGAATGGTGAAGCTTTCTTT
TRBV27	TRBJ1-2	TRBD1	once	CASRPTGGYGYTF	TGTGCCAGCAGACCGACAGGGGGCTATGGCTACACCTTC
TRBV25-1	TRBJ1-2	TRBD1	.	CASRQGTYYGYTF	TGTGCCAGCCGACAGGGAACATACTATGGCTACACCTTC
TRBV5-6	TRBJ1-2	TRBD1	.	CASSWIEDRDYGYTF	TGTGCCAGCAGCTGGATTGAGGACAGGGACTATGGCTACACCTTC
TRBV5-4	TRBJ1-4	.	.	CASSSKFTGYEKLFF	TGTGCCAGCAGCTCAAAATTCACGGGATATGAAAAACTGTTTTTT
TRBV7-6	TRBJ2-1	TRBD2	.	CASSFGLRSTSGGARSYNEQFF	TGTGCCAGCAGCTTCGGGTTGCGGTCGACTAGCGGGGGGGCCCGGTCCTACAATGAGCAGTTCTTC
TRBV23-1	TRBJ1-5	.	.	CASRHKSNGGNQPQHF	TGCGCCAGCAGACATAAATCTAACGGGGGGAATCAGCCCCAGCATTTT
TRBV6-5	TRBJ1-5	.	.	CASSYRGDSNQPQHF	TGTGCCAGCAGTTACCGGGGGGATAGCAATCAGCCCCAGCATTTT
TRBV9	TRBJ2-7	TRBD1	.	CASSSGQREPYEQYF	TGTGCCAGCAGCTCGGGACAGAGGGAACCCTACGAGCAGTACTTC
TRBV9	TRBJ1-5	.	.	CASSVGGAGNQPQHF	TGTGCCAGCAGCGTAGGTGGCGCGGGCAATCAGCCCCAGCATTTT
TRBV6-5	TRBJ1-2	TRBD1	.	CASSGPGQGAIGYTF	TGTGCCAGCAGTGGACCTGGACAGGGGGCCATTGGCTACACCTTC
TRBV11-3	TRBJ2-4	TRBD2	.	CASSLVGGEGDKNIQYF	TGTGCCAGCAGCTTAGTGGGGGGGGAAGGGGACAAAAACATTCAGTACTTC
TRBV19	TRBJ2-1	.	.	CASSIEEEQFF	TGTGCCAGTAGTATAGAGGAGGAGCAGTTCTTC
TRBV6-1	TRBJ2-1	TRBD2	.	CASTRRPGGNEQFF	TGTGCCAGCACCCGGAGGCCGGGGGGAAATGAGCAGTTCTTC
TRBV2	TRBJ2-7	.	.	CASSVTGEQYF	TGTGCCAGCAGTGTCACGGGCGAGCAGTACTTC
TRBV6-4	TRBJ1-3	TRBD1	.	CASSGRGQGSSGNTIYF	TGTGCCAGCAGTGGTCGGGGACAGGGTTCCTCTGGAAACACCATATATTTT
TRBV10-1	TRBJ2-2	.	.	CASSDTNTGELFF	TGCGCCAGCAGTGATACGAACACCGGGGAGCTGTTTTTT
TRBV5-1	TRBJ2-3	.	once	CASSLDRSTDTQYF	TGCGCCAGCAGCCTTGACAGGAGCACAGATACGCAGTATTTT
TRBV29-1	TRBJ1-2	.	.	CSGTIGDGYTF	TGCAGCGGGACGATAGGGGATGGCTACACCTTC
TRBV27	TRBJ2-7	.	.	CASSSWGLTYEQYF	TGTGCCAGCAGTTCGTGGGGGCTCACTTACGAGCAGTACTTC
TRBV7-8	TRBJ1-2	.	.	CASSWEPTVSSFYGYTF	TGTGCCAGCAGCTGGGAACCGACAGTGTCATCTTTCTATGGCTACACCTTC
TRBV6-1	TRBJ1-6	.	.	CASSGRTENSPLHF	TGTGCCAGCAGTGGACGGACAGAGAATTCACCCCTCCACTTT
TRBV5-5	TRBJ2-7	.	few	CASSLRGLYEQYF	TGTGCCAGCAGCTTGCGGGGTCTCTACGAGCAGTACTTC
TRBV7-9	TRBJ2-1	TRBD1	few	CASSLVSWDSYNEQFF	TGTGCCAGCAGCTTGGTTAGTTGGGACAGTTACAATGAGCAGTTCTTC
TRBV10-1	TRBJ1-2	.	.	CASSEQSSYGYTF	TGCGCCAGCAGTGAGCAATCGAGCTATGGCTACACCTTC
TRBV12-5	TRBJ2-7	TRBD2	.	CASGPGQALTSGGLEQYF	TGTGCTAGTGGGCCGGGACAGGCGTTGACTAGCGGGGGTCTCGAGCAGTACTTC
TRBV2	TRBJ1-1	TRBD1	.	CASRRGQTNTEAFF	TGTGCCAGCCGGCGGGGACAGACCAACACTGAAGCTTTCTTT